This T cell receptor (beta chain) was recorded in a study of blood T cell repertoires in COVID-19. Across the study: Nucleic acid was either cDNA or gDNA, and it came from T cells, B-cell-depleted T cells, or PBMCs.

Participants came from roughly 24 US areas, aged about 18 to 89 years. Participants reported their clinical history, and cohort assignment relied on those reports. Donors in Cohort 3 who had recovered were those with two negative PCRs, healthcare professional clearance, or resolution of their symptoms. This clone is a singleton in its sample. The ends lost 5 bases at V and 1 base at J; junction bases unmatched: 1. This CDR3 has 13 amino acids. Per germline, CDR1 MDHEN and CDR2 SYDVKM. Data came from immunoSEQ multiplex PCR; TCRdb stores just in-frame clones and leaves some out. Of about 160,000 clones in the sample, 75% to 90% are singletons; the top ten hold approximately 4%.

The J gene is TRBJ2-5, the V gene TRBV28; 7 nucleotides agree with TRBD1. The sample comprised PBMCs or T cells enriched from blood (not recorded which). The source is a woman aged 50 to 65 who had recovered from COVID-19. CDR3 sequence: CASSRDSQETQYF. CDR3 bases: TGTGCCAGCAGTAGGGACAGCCAAGAGACCCAGTACTTC. Looking up the rest from reference TRBV28 and TRBJ2-5 gives the full variable domain: DVKVTQSSRYLVKRTGEKVFLECVQDMDHENMFWYRQDPGLGLRLIYFSYDVKMKEKGDIPEGYSVSREKKERFSLILESASTNQTSMYLCASSRDSQETQYFGPGTRLLVL.